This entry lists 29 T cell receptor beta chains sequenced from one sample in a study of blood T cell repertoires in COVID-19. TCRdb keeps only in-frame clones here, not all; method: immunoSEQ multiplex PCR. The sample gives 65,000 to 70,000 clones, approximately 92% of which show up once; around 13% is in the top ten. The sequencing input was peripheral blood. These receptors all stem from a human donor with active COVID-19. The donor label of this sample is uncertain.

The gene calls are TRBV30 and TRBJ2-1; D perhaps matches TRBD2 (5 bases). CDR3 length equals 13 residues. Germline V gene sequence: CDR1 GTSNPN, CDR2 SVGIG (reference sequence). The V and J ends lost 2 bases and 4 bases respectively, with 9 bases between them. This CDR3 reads CAWSPAEYNEQFF. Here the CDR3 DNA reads TGTGCCTGGAGTCCAGCGGAGTACAATGAGCAGTTCTTC.

The CDR3 bases are TGTGCCACCAGCGGGACAGGGAGTACAGATACGCAGTATTTT. Translation: CATSGTGSTDTQYF. The rearrangement links TRBV15 to TRBJ2-3, with 9 bases that match TRBD1. The J segment lost 3 bases and the V segment lost 5 bases, leaving 3 bases of the junction unmatched. Per germline, CDR1 LNHNV and CDR2 YYDKDF (reference sequence). The CDR3 length is 14 residues.

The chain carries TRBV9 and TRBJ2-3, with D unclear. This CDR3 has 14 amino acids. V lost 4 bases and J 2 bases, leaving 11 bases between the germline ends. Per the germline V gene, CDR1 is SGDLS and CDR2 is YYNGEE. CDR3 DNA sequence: TGTGCCAGCAGCTACCTGGCCTCCACAGATACGCAGTATTTT. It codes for CASSYLASTDTQYF.

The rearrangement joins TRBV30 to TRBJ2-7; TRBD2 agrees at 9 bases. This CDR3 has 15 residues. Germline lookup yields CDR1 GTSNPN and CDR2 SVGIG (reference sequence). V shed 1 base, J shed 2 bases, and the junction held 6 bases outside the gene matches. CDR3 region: CAWSGVAGATYEQYF. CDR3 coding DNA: TGTGCCTGGAGTGGGGTAGCGGGAGCCACCTACGAGCAGTACTTC.

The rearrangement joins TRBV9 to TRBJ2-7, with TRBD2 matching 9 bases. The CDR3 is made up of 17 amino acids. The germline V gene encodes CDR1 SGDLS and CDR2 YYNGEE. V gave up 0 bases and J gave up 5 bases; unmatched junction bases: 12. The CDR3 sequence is CASSVATGSGRWDEQYF. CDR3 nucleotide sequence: TGTGCCAGCAGCGTAGCTACAGGTAGCGGGAGATGGGACGAGCAGTACTTC. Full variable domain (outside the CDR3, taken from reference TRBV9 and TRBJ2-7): DSGVTQTPKHLITATGQRVTLRCSPRSGDLSVYWYQQSLDQGLQFLIQYYNGEERAKGNILERFSAQQFPDLHSELNLSSLELGDSALYFCASSVATGSGRWDEQYFGPGTRLTVT.

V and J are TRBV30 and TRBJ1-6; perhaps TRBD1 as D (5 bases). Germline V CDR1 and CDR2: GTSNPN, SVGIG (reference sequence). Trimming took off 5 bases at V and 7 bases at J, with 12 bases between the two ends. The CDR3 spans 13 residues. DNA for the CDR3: TGTGCCTGGCAGGGAAGCTGGAATTCACCCCTCCACTTT. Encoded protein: CAWQGSWNSPLHF.

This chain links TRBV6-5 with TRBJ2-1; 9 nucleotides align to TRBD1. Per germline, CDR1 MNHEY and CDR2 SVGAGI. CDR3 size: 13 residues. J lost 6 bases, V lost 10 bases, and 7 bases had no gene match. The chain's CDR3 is CATTGTGLNEQFF. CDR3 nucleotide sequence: TGTGCCACTACCGGGACAGGGCTCAATGAGCAGTTCTTC.

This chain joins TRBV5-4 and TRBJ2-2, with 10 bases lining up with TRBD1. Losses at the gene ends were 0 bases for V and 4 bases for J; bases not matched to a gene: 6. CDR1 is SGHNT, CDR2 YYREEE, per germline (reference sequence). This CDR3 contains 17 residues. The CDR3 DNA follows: TGTGCCAGCAGCTTGGGAAGGGGGACAGGGGTCACCGGGGAGCTGTTTTTT. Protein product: CASSLGRGTGVTGELFF.

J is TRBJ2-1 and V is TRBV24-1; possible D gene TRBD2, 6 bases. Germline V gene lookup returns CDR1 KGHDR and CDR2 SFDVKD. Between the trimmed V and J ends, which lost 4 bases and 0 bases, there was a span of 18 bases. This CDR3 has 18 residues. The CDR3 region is CATSEGIWGVLSYNEQFF. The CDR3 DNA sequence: TGTGCCACCAGTGAGGGCATTTGGGGGGTGCTCTCCTACAATGAGCAGTTCTTC.

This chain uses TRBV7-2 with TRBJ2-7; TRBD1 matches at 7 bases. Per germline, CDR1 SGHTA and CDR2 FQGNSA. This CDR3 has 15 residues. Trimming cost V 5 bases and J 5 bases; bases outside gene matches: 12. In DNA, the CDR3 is TGTGCCAGCAGCCAAGACAGGGTAATAATCGACGAGCAGTACTTC. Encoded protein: CASSQDRVIIDEQYF.

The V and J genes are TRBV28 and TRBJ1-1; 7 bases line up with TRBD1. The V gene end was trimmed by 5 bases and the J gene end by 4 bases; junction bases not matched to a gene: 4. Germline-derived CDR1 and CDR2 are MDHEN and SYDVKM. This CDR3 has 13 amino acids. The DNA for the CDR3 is TGTGCCAGCAGTACGACAGGGCTCACTGAAGCTTTCTTT. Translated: CASSTTGLTEAFF.

The CDR3 DNA follows: TGTGCCAGCAGCATAACTCCGAGCTCCTACGAGCAGTACTTC. This sequence encodes CASSITPSSYEQYF. V and J are TRBV7-2 and TRBJ2-7, with D hard to call. CDR3 length: 14 residues. The V gene lost 5 bases and the J gene lost 0 bases, with 11 bases spanning the gap. CDR1 SGHTA and CDR2 FQGNSA come from the germline V gene.

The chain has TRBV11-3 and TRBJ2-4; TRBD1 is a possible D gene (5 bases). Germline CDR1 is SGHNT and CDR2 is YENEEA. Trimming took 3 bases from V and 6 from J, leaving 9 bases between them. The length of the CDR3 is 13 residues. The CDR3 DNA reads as TGTGCCAGCAGCTTGGGCCAGGGAAACATTCAGTACTTC. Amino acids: CASSLGQGNIQYF.

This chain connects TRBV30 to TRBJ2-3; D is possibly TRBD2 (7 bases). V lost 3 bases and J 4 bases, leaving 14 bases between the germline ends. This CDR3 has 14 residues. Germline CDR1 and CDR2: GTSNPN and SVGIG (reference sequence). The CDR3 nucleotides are TGTGCCTGGAGGCGCGGGGGCACCCCAGATACGCAGTATTTT. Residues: CAWRRGGTPDTQYF.

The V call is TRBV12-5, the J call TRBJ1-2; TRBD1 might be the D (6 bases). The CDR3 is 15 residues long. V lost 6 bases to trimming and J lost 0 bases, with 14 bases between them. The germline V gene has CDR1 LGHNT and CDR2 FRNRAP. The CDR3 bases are TGTGCTAGTGGCGCAGAGACAGGCCCTAACTATGGCTACACCTTC. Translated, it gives CASGAETGPNYGYTF.

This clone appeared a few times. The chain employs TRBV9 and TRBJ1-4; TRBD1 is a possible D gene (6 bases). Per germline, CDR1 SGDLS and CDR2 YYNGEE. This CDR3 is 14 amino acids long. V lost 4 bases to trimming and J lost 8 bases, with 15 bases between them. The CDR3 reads CASSSRDTWEKLFF. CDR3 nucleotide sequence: TGTGCCAGCAGCTCGAGGGACACTTGGGAAAAACTGTTTTTT. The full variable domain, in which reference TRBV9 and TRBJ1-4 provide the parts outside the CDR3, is DSGVTQTPKHLITATGQRVTLRCSPRSGDLSVYWYQQSLDQGLQFLIQYYNGEERAKGNILERFSAQQFPDLHSELNLSSLELGDSALYFCASSSRDTWEKLFFGSGTQLSVL.

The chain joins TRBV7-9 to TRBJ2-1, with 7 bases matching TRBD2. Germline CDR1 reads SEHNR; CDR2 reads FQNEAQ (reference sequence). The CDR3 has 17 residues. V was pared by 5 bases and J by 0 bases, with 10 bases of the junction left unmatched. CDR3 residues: CASSPQGGRSSYNEQFF. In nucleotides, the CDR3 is TGTGCCAGCAGCCCCCAGGGAGGGAGGAGCTCCTACAATGAGCAGTTCTTC.

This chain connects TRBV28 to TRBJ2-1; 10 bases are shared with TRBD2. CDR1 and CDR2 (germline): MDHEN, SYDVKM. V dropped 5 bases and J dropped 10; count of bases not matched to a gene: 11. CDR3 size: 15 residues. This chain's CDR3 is CASSTITSGIEEQFF. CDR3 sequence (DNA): TGTGCCAGCAGTACCATAACTAGCGGGATTGAAGAGCAGTTCTTC.

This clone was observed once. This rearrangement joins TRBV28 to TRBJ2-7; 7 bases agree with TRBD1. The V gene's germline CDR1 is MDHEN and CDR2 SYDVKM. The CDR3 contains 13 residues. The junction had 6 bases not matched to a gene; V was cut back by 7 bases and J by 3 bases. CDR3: CASKTDRDYEQYF. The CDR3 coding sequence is TGTGCCAGCAAGACCGACAGGGACTACGAGCAGTACTTC.

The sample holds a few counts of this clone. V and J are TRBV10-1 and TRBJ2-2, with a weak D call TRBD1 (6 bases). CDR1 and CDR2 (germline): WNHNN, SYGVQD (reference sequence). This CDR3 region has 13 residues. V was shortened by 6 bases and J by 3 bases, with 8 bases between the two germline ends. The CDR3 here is CASSPGDTGELFF. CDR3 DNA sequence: TGCGCCAGCAGCCCAGGGGACACCGGGGAGCTGTTTTTT.

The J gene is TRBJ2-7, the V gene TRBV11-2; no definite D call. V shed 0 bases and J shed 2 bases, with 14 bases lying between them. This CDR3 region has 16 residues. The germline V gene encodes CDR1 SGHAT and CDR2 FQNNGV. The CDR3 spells CASSLDLEAQPYEQYF. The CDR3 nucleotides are TGTGCCAGCAGCTTAGATCTAGAGGCACAACCCTACGAGCAGTACTTC.

The CDR3 sequence: CASSRGQVDNEQFF. DNA of the CDR3: TGTGCCAGCTCACGGGGACAGGTGGACAATGAGCAGTTCTTC. V is TRBV2 and J is TRBJ2-1; TRBD1 aligns across 8 bases. CDR3 length equals 14 residues. V shed 8 bases and J 5 bases; nucleotides not matched to a gene: 8. Germline CDR1 is SNHLY and CDR2 is FYNNEI.

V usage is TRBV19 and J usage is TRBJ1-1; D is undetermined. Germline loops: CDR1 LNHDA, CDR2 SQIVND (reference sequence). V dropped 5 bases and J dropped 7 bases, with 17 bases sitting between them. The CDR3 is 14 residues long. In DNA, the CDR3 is TGTGCCAGTAGTGTCGACCGAGGGAGGAATGAAGCTTTCTTT. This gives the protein CASSVDRGRNEAFF.

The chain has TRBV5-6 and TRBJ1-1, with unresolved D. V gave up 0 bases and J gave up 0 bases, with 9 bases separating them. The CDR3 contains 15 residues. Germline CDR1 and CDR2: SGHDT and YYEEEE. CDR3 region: CASSLVGGMNTEAFF. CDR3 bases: TGTGCCAGCAGCTTGGTTGGAGGCATGAACACTGAAGCTTTCTTT.

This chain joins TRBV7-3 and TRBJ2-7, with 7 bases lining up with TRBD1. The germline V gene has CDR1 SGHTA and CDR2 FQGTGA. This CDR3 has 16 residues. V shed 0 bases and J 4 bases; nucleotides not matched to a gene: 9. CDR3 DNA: TGTGCCAGCAGCTTAACGAGTCGACAGGGTGGGTACGAGCAGTACTTC. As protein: CASSLTSRQGGYEQYF.

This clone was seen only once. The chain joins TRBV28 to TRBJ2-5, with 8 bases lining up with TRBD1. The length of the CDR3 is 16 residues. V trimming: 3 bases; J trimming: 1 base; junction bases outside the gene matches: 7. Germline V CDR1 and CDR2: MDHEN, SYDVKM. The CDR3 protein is CASSLLSGQGQETQYF. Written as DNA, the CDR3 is TGTGCCAGCAGTTTGCTTTCCGGACAGGGCCAAGAGACCCAGTACTTC.

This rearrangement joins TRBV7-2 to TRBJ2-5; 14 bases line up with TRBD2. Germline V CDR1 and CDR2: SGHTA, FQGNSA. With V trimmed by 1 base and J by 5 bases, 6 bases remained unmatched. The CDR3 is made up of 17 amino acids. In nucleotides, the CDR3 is TGTGCCAGCAGCTTAGGGGGGACTAGCGGGAGATTTGAGACCCAGTACTTC. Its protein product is CASSLGGTSGRFETQYF.

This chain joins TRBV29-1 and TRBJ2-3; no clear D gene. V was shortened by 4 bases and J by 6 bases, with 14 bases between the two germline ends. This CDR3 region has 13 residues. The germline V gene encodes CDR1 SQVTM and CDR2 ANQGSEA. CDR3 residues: CSVGRAKRDTQYF. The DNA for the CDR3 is TGCAGCGTTGGAAGAGCCAAGAGGGATACGCAGTATTTT.

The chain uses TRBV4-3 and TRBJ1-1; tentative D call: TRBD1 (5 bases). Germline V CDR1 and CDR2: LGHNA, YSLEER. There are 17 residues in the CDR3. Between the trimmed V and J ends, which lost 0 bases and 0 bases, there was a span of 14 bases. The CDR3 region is CASSQESTPGLNTEAFF. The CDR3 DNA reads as TGCGCCAGCAGCCAAGAGTCGACTCCAGGGCTGAACACTGAAGCTTTCTTT.